This T cell receptor beta chain was recovered during a study of OX40 agonist ivuxolimab in advanced cancers. Overall study: Ivuxolimab, an antibody that agonizes OX40 (CD134), was administered to the patients.

The table came from immunoSEQ multiplex PCR; TCRdb's copy has only in-frame clones and leaves some out. The repertoire holds more than 65,000 clones, around 84% seen once, with around 2.3% in the top ten. Patients were excluded for autoimmune disease history or systemic immunosuppression. The junction had 7 bases not matched to a gene; V was cut back by 4 bases and J by 3 bases. This CDR3 has 16 residues. Per the germline V gene, CDR1 is SGHRS and CDR2 is YFSETQ. This material consisted of CD4+ or CD8+ T cells sorted from blood, taken in a trial of the OX40 agonist ivuxolimab. V gene TRBV5-1 combines with J gene TRBJ2-3; 11 bases are a match to TRBD2. This TCR came from an adult with an advanced solid tumor such as melanoma, head and neck, liver or kidney cancer. CDR3 in amino acids: CASSILAGVGTDTQYF. The DNA for the CDR3 is TGCGCCAGCAGCATACTAGCGGGAGTTGGGACAGATACGCAGTATTTT.